Included here is one T cell receptor beta chain sequence, with context. The record originates from a study of cytomegalovirus exposure and HLA in healthy donors. Trimming took off 7 bases at V and 1 base at J, with 10 bases between the two ends. There are 13 residues in the CDR3. Germline values: CDR1 MNHNS, CDR2 SASEGT. 13 Jbeta primers and 60 Vbeta primers were used for the PCR. Repertoires were generated with immunoSEQ multiplex PCR, while TCRdb's copy carries only in-frame clones and drops some. The data show approximately 130,000 clones, with roughly 78% seen just once and roughly 4% held by the top ten.

Source material: PBMCs. This sequence joins TRBV6-1 and TRBJ1-1; a possible D gene is TRBD1 (6 bases). The receptor was isolated from a man in his fifties or sixties in good health and CMV-seropositive. For the CDR3, the DNA is TGTGCCAGCAAGAAGGGACAGAACACTGAAGCTTTCTTT. Translating it yields CASKKGQNTEAFF.